This entry features one TCR beta chain sequence. The antigen is undetermined. The CDR3 consists of 12 residues. Germline-derived CDR1 and CDR2 are SNHLY and FYNNEI. V shed 4 bases and J shed 5 bases, with 9 bases lying between them. The sample belongs to a study of stem cell transplantation in POMP-related autoinflammatory disease. Broader study findings: A trend toward lower repertoire diversity and greater clonality appeared in every analyzed T-cell subset of PRAID patients.

Profiled with immunoSEQ multiplex PCR; TCRdb holds only in-frame clones, not every one. This sample has about 32,000 clones, with 70% to 90% found just once. Prominent immunodeficiency with autoinflammation defined PRAID. This specimen consisted of CD4+ T cells from PBMCs, obtained before stem cell transplantation. The chain uses TRBV2 and TRBJ2-7; D possibly matches TRBD1 or TRBD2 (5 bases each). The origin of this receptor is a human donor with POMP-related autoinflammation and immune dysregulation (PRAID). CDR3 DNA sequence: TGTGCCAGCAGTGTCGGGACGGACGAGCAGTACTTC. As protein: CASSVGTDEQYF.